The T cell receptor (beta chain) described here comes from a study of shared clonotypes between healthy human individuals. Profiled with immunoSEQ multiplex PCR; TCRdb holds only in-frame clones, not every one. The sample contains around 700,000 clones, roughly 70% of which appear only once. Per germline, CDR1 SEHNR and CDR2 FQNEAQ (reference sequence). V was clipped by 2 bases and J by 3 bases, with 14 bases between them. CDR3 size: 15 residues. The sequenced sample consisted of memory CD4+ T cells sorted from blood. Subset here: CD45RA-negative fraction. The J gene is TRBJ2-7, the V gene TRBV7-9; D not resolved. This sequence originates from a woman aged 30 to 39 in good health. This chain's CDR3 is CASSLSRQANYEQYF. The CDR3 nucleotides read TGTGCCAGCAGCTTATCGAGGCAGGCCAACTACGAGCAGTACTTC.